A single sample is the source of the 23 T cell receptor beta chains below, sequenced in a study of response to subunit inactivated influenza vaccine. TCRdb ran MiXCR on the RT-PCR reads and lists one entry per CDR3 protein. Of 630,000 or so distinct CDR3 sequences in the sample, approximately 15% were seen once. Sample: PBMCs from blood, taken 11 to 12 days after vaccination. These receptors originate from a man aged 50 to 60 who received an inactivated influenza vaccine.

This clonotype occurred once. The rearrangement links TRBV6-2 or TRBV6-3 to TRBJ2-1; D call uncertain. The germline CDR1 and CDR2 sequences are MNHEY and SVGEGT. Trimming removed 5 bases from V and 9 bases from J, with 8 bases in between. This CDR3 comprises 11 residues. This CDR3 is CASSRIGEQFF. In DNA form, the CDR3 reads TGTGCCAGCAGTCGAATTGGTGAGCAGTTCTTC.

Concerning this clonotype: Its ends do not fully match the called genes, so a read error is possible. The chain recombines TRBV6-1 with TRBJ2-5; 9 nucleotides align to TRBD2. Germline-derived CDR1 and CDR2 are MNHNS and SASEGT. The CDR3 runs to 13 residues. The CDR3 reads CATSESGLATQYF. The CDR3 nucleotides read TGTGCCACCAGTGAATCGGGACTAGCGACCCAGTACTTC.

This clonotype was observed a few times. V and J are TRBV5-1 and TRBJ1-1, with 7 bases lining up with TRBD1. After removal of 0 bases from V and 0 bases from J, the junction contained 5 bases not matched to a gene. The germline V gene encodes CDR1 SGHRS and CDR2 YFSETQ. This CDR3 comprises 16 residues. CDR3 DNA sequence: TGCGCCAGCAGCTTGGCGGCCAGGGGGATGAACACTGAAGCTTTCTTT. It specifies CASSLAARGMNTEAFF.

The chain joins TRBV10-3 to TRBJ2-3; weak D call: TRBD2 (6 bases). Germline V gives CDR1 ENHRY, CDR2 SYGVKD. The CDR3 is 17 residues long. Between the trimmed V and J ends, which lost 6 bases and 0 bases, there was a span of 19 bases. In DNA form, the CDR3 reads TGTGCCATCAGGCCACCGACCGGGAGAGCAAGCACAGATACGCAGTATTTT. Encoded protein: CAIRPPTGRASTDTQYF.

The table lists this clonotype with a few counts. This chain connects TRBV20-1 to TRBJ2-1; 10 nucleotides align to TRBD2. This CDR3 region has 15 residues. The trim removed 5 bases at V and 2 bases at J, leaving 6 bases unmatched. From germline, CDR1 is DFQATT and CDR2 SNEGSKA (reference sequence). Here the CDR3 DNA reads TGCAGTGCTGGACTAGCGGTGAATACCTACAATGAGCAGTTCTTC. This gives the protein CSAGLAVNTYNEQFF.

This clonotype was picked up a small number of times. This may be a read error, as it is one base from a much larger clone. The chain joins TRBV6-2 or TRBV6-3 to TRBJ1-5; D ambiguous. The CDR3 sequence is 13 residues long. CDR1 is MNHEY and CDR2 is SVGEGT in the germline V gene. V shed 3 bases and J shed 1 base, with 4 bases lying between them. CDR3: CASSYHSNQPQHF. DNA for the CDR3: TGTGCCAGCAGTTATCACAGCAATCAGCCCCAGCATTTT.

This clonotype turned up a few times. V and J are TRBV7-7 and TRBJ2-3; 11 bases map to TRBD2. The V gene end was trimmed by 10 bases and the J gene end by 6 bases; junction bases not matched to a gene: 12. The CDR3 is 15 amino acids. CDR1 and CDR2 from the germline V gene are SSHAT and FNYEAQ (reference sequence). CDR3 sequence reads: CATKVLAGGADTQYF. Here the CDR3 DNA reads TGTGCCACCAAAGTCCTAGCGGGAGGAGCGGATACGCAGTATTTT.

J is TRBJ2-2 and V is TRBV20-1; a possible D gene is TRBD1 (7 bases). The CDR3 has 14 amino acids. Trimming removed 6 bases at V and 0 bases at J, with 11 bases between. The germline CDR1 and CDR2 sequences are DFQATT and SNEGSKA (reference sequence). CDR3 in DNA: TGCAGTGCCCAGGGGGGTGCGAACACCGGGGAGCTGTTTTTT. Its protein is CSAQGGANTGELFF.

This clonotype was found many times. J is TRBJ1-5 and V is TRBV12-3 or TRBV12-4; unclear D gene. Trimming cost V 2 bases and J 2 bases, with 10 bases left between them. The CDR3 has 15 residues. DNA for the CDR3: TGTGCCAGCAGTTTATACGCTACAGGCAATCAGCCCCAGCATTTT. It translates to CASSLYATGNQPQHF.

The chain uses TRBV27 and TRBJ2-2; the match to TRBD1 covers 8 bases. Germline V lookup: CDR1 MNHEY, CDR2 SMNVEV (reference sequence). The CDR3 runs to 15 residues. V lost 6 bases, J lost 2 bases, and 5 bases stayed unmatched. In DNA form, the CDR3 reads TGTGCCAGCAGGGTCCAGGGGGCTAACACCGGGGAGCTGTTTTTT. It translates to CASRVQGANTGELFF.

This clonotype has at least ten counts. V gene TRBV12-3 or TRBV12-4 combines with J gene TRBJ2-1, with TRBD2 identical over 9 bases. Trimming removed 8 bases from V and 1 base from J; junction bases left unmatched: 6. This CDR3 has 15 amino acids. Here the CDR3 reads CASGRGGYSYNEQFF. Written as DNA, the CDR3 is TGTGCCAGCGGGCGGGGGGGGTATTCCTACAATGAGCAGTTCTTC.

This clonotype appeared a few times. The chain's CDR3 is CASRDISLGSGANVLTF. The CDR3 DNA follows: TGTGCCAGTCGGGACATCAGCTTAGGCTCTGGGGCCAACGTCCTGACTTTC. The rearrangement joins TRBV6-2 or TRBV6-3 to TRBJ2-6; weak D call: TRBD1 (6 bases). The length of the CDR3 is 17 residues. The V and J ends lost 9 bases and 0 bases respectively, with 18 bases between them. Germline CDR1 and CDR2: MNHEY and SVGEGT.

This clonotype appeared a few times. The chain links TRBV20-1 to TRBJ1-2; no definite D call. Trimming stripped 3 bases from V and 5 bases from J, with 13 bases between. The germline V gene encodes CDR1 DFQATT and CDR2 SNEGSKA (reference sequence). The CDR3 contains 13 residues. The CDR3 DNA reads as TGCAGTGCTAGTCCGACCCCTACTTATGGCTACACCTTC. This encodes CSASPTPTYGYTF.

This clonotype has more than one count but fewer than ten. The rearrangement joins TRBV4-1 to TRBJ2-7; D is possibly TRBD2 (6 bases). V lost 2 bases, J lost 4 bases, and 15 bases lay in between. This CDR3 region has 15 residues. Germline values: CDR1 MGHRA, CDR2 YSYEKL. The CDR3: CASSQLPGGPYEQYF. In nucleotides, the CDR3 is TGCGCCAGCAGCCAACTTCCCGGGGGTCCGTACGAGCAGTACTTC.

The chain joins TRBV20-1 to TRBJ1-5; the match to TRBD1 covers 7 bases. Germline loops: CDR1 DFQATT, CDR2 SNEGSKA (reference sequence). The junction had 10 bases not matched to a gene; V was cut back by 5 bases and J by 6 bases. The CDR3 contains 14 residues. Here the CDR3 DNA reads TGCAGTGCTCAGACAGGGCAGTTCATTCAGCCCCAGCATTTT. Encoded protein: CSAQTGQFIQPQHF.

The CDR3 nucleotides are TGCAGTGCTAGGGGTGTGGCAGTCTATGGCTACACCTTC. Protein product: CSARGVAVYGYTF. The rearrangement joins TRBV20-1 to TRBJ1-2; D unclear. Germline CDR1 and CDR2: DFQATT and SNEGSKA (reference sequence). Trimming took off 3 bases at V and 4 bases at J, with 12 bases between the two ends. This CDR3 region has 13 residues.

This clonotype has just a few counts. This chain connects TRBV9 to TRBJ1-3; no definite D call. Between the trimmed V and J ends, which lost 4 bases and 4 bases, there was a span of 18 bases. The CDR3 runs to 16 residues. Germline values: CDR1 SGDLS, CDR2 YYNGEE. The CDR3 DNA reads as TGTGCCAGCAGCTCCCAATCGGCTGCAGGAGGAAACACCATATATTTT. Residues: CASSSQSAAGGNTIYF.

CDR3 DNA: TGTGCCAGCAGTTCCGGGACATATTCGGGGTCACCCCTCCACTTT. Translating it yields CASSSGTYSGSPLHF. The gene calls are TRBV7-2 and TRBJ1-6; a weak D match, TRBD1 (6 bases). Per germline, CDR1 SGHTA and CDR2 FQGNSA. V shed 6 bases and J shed 10 bases, with 19 bases lying between them. The CDR3 consists of 15 residues.

As to this clonotype: Given a much more abundant clone one base away, this may be a read error. J is TRBJ2-7 and V is TRBV6-5; no reliable D call. Germline assignment: CDR1 MNHEY and CDR2 SVGAGI. The V end was cut by 1 base, the J end by 5 bases, with 12 bases between. This CDR3 comprises 14 residues. CDR3 region: CASSYYLGSDEQYF. DNA for the CDR3: TGTGCCAGCAGTTACTATCTGGGTTCGGACGAGCAGTACTTC.

The sample holds a few counts of this clonotype. The chain carries TRBV7-9 and TRBJ2-1; D call uncertain. CDR3 length: 13 residues. V was trimmed by 1 base and J by 6 bases, leaving 7 bases between them. CDR1 is SEHNR and CDR2 is FQNEAQ in the germline V gene (reference sequence). This CDR3 reads CASSLGATNEQFF. The CDR3 DNA follows: TGTGCCAGCAGCTTAGGGGCCACCAATGAGCAGTTCTTC.

V gene TRBV7-3 combines with J gene TRBJ1-1; 7 bases align to TRBD1. The CDR3 loop spans 13 amino acids. Germline V gene data show CDR1 as SGHTA and CDR2 as FQGTGA. The J segment lost 4 bases and the V segment lost 4 bases, leaving 3 bases of the junction unmatched. Here the CDR3 DNA reads TGTGCCAGCAGCTACACAGGGGTCACTGAAGCTTTCTTT. This sequence encodes CASSYTGVTEAFF. Filled out from reference TRBV7-3 and TRBJ1-1, the complete variable domain reads GAGVSQTPSNKVTEKGKYVELRCDPISGHTALYWYRQSLGQGPEFLIYFQGTGAADDSGLPNDRFFAVRPEGSVSTLKIQRTERGDSAVYLCASSYTGVTEAFFGQGTRLTVV.

This clonotype has a count of ten or more. V is TRBV5-1 and J is TRBJ2-3; possible D gene TRBD1, 6 bases. The CDR3 sequence is 16 residues long. V shed 0 bases and J shed 1 base, with 12 bases lying between them. Germline lookup yields CDR1 SGHRS and CDR2 YFSETQ. This CDR3 is CASSLDRDLGTDTQYF. For the CDR3, the DNA is TGCGCCAGCAGCTTGGACAGGGATCTGGGCACAGATACGCAGTATTTT.

The rearrangement uses TRBV5-1 and TRBJ2-1; 8 bases map to TRBD2. V trimming: 4 bases; J trimming: 2 bases; junction bases outside the gene matches: 5. Germline V lookup: CDR1 SGHRS, CDR2 YFSETQ. There are 15 residues in the CDR3. CDR3 nucleotide sequence: TGCGCCAGCAGCCTTAGCGGGAACACCTACAATGAGCAGTTCTTC. This gives the protein CASSLSGNTYNEQFF. The variable domain in full, with the rest retrieved from reference TRBV5-1 and TRBJ2-1, is KAGVTQTPRYLIKTRGQQVTLSCSPISGHRSVSWYQQTPGQGLQFLFEYFSETQRNKGNFPGRFSGRQFSNSRSEMNVSTLELGDSALYLCASSLSGNTYNEQFFGPGTRLTVL.